A selection of T cell receptor beta chains follows, all from one sample in a study of identical twins. TCRdb passed the 5' RACE reads through MiXCR, listing each CDR3 protein once. The profile shows fewer than 250,000 distinct CDR3 sequences, 6% to 9% of them singletons. These data also formed part of another study, on yellow fever vaccine responses in identical twins.

The sequenced sample was memory (CD45RO+) T cells sorted from blood. The receptors here all came from a woman in her late teens or twenties in good health. CDR3s include the opening cysteine and the closing phenylalanine or tryptophan. D genes are given only for firm matches. A row's size may be missing; if present it is once, few, many or a size class.

j_call: TRBJ2-7; clone_size: many; d_call: TRBD1; v_call: TRBV4-2; cdr3_aa: CASSQEGQTSYEQYF; cdr3_nt: TGTGCCAGCAGCCAAGAGGGACAGACTTCCTACGAGCAGTACTTC
j_call: TRBJ2-2; clone_size: few; d_call: TRBD1; v_call: TRBV7-8; cdr3_aa: CASSSDTHRGPTGELVF; cdr3_nt: TGTGCCAGCAGCTCGGATACTCACAGGGGTCCGACCGGGGAGCTGGTTTTT
j_call: TRBJ1-2; clone_size: NA; d_call: TRBD1; v_call: TRBV3-1; cdr3_aa: CASSLTGQGGGYTF; cdr3_nt: TGTGCCAGCAGCCTTACTGGACAGGGAGGTGGCTACACCTTC
j_call: TRBJ2-5; clone_size: NA; d_call: NA; v_call: TRBV5-1; cdr3_aa: CASSFTGLQETQYF; cdr3_nt: TGCGCCAGCAGCTTTACAGGGCTGCAAGAGACCCAGTACTTC
j_call: TRBJ2-5; clone_size: many; d_call: TRBD2; v_call: TRBV20-1; cdr3_aa: CSARGPSGSLETQYF; cdr3_nt: TGCAGTGCTAGAGGCCCTAGCGGGAGTCTAGAGACCCAGTACTTC
j_call: TRBJ2-1; clone_size: few; d_call: TRBD2; v_call: TRBV29-1; cdr3_aa: CSVATSGLSSYNEQFF; cdr3_nt: TGCAGCGTCGCGACTAGCGGGTTGAGCTCCTACAATGAGCAGTTCTTC
j_call: TRBJ1-3; clone_size: NA; d_call: NA; v_call: TRBV9; cdr3_aa: CASSVGASSGNTIYF; cdr3_nt: TGTGCCAGCAGCGTAGGGGCCAGCTCTGGAAACACCATATATTTT
j_call: TRBJ2-5; clone_size: many; d_call: NA; v_call: TRBV11-2; cdr3_aa: CASSLGVAGGIRKYQETQYF; cdr3_nt: TGTGCCAGCAGCTTAGGGGTGGCAGGCGGTATAAGAAAGTACCAAGAGACCCAGTACTTC
j_call: TRBJ2-7; clone_size: NA; d_call: NA; v_call: TRBV19; cdr3_aa: CATQSQTFESEQYF; cdr3_nt: TGTGCCACCCAATCCCAGACATTTGAATCCGAGCAGTACTTC
j_call: TRBJ2-1; clone_size: NA; d_call: TRBD2; v_call: TRBV4-1; cdr3_aa: CASSPLTSGRNEQFF; cdr3_nt: TGCGCCAGCAGCCCACTGACTAGCGGGAGGAATGAGCAGTTCTTC
j_call: TRBJ1-2; clone_size: NA; d_call: TRBD1; v_call: TRBV15; cdr3_aa: CATSLGQGWGYTF; cdr3_nt: TGTGCCACCAGCTTGGGACAGGGGTGGGGCTACACCTTC
j_call: TRBJ2-1; clone_size: few; d_call: NA; v_call: TRBV5-1; cdr3_aa: CATRVRAGYDEQFF; cdr3_nt: TGCGCCACCAGAGTACGAGCGGGTTACGATGAGCAGTTCTTC
j_call: TRBJ2-7; clone_size: NA; d_call: NA; v_call: TRBV5-1; cdr3_aa: CAGRATPDDYEQYF; cdr3_nt: TGCGCCGGACGTGCTACTCCGGATGACTACGAGCAGTACTTC
j_call: TRBJ2-5; clone_size: NA; d_call: NA; v_call: TRBV19; cdr3_aa: CASNSGTWKETQYF; cdr3_nt: TGTGCCAGTAATTCCGGGACTTGGAAAGAGACCCAGTACTTC
j_call: TRBJ1-2; clone_size: few; d_call: TRBD1; v_call: TRBV5-6; cdr3_aa: CASSLSGQGARGYTF; cdr3_nt: TGTGCCAGCAGCTTGTCGGGACAGGGGGCGAGGGGCTACACCTTC
j_call: TRBJ1-5; clone_size: few; d_call: NA; v_call: TRBV10-2; cdr3_aa: CASRSYREGNQPQHF; cdr3_nt: TGCGCCAGCAGATCATACCGGGAGGGCAATCAGCCCCAGCATTTT
j_call: TRBJ2-7; clone_size: NA; d_call: NA; v_call: TRBV5-1; cdr3_aa: CASSFPGNSYEQYF; cdr3_nt: TGCGCCAGCAGCTTCCCCGGGAACTCCTACGAGCAGTACTTC
j_call: TRBJ1-4; clone_size: many; d_call: NA; v_call: TRBV29-1; cdr3_aa: CSVLRDSTNEKLFF; cdr3_nt: TGCAGCGTACTCCGGGACTCAACTAATGAAAAACTGTTTTTT